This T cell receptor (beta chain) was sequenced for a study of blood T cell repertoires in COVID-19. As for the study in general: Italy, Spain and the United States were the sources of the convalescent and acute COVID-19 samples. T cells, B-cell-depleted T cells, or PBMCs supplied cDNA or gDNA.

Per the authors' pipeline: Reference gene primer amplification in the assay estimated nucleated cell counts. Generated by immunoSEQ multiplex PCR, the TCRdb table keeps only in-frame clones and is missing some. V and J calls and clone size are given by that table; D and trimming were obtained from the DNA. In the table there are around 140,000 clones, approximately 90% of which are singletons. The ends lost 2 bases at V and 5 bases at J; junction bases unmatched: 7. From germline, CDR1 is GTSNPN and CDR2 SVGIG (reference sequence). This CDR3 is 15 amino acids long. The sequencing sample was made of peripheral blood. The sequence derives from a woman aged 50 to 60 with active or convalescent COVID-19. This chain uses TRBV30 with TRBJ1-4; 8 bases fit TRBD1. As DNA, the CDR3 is TGTGCCTGGAGTTCGCAGGGGGCGCGGAATGAAAAACTGTTTTTT. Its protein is CAWSSQGARNEKLFF.